The 15 T cell receptor beta chains in this list originate from one sample, sequenced in a study of T cell responses to AZD1222 COVID-19 vaccine. The assay was immunoSEQ multiplex PCR, and TCRdb's table has in-frame clones only and misses some. The data show more than 110,000 clones, with approximately 86% seen just once and nearly 3.5% held by the top ten. The sequenced sample was peripheral blood, obtained on day 0 of AZD1222 vaccination. Receptors originate from an adult in good health.

The chain recombines TRBV24-1 with TRBJ2-2; weak D call: TRBD1 (6 bases). The ends were cut back, 6 bases at V and 3 bases at J, with 16 bases in the middle. The germline CDR1 and CDR2 sequences are KGHDR and SFDVKD. This CDR3 is 16 amino acids long. The CDR3 nucleotides read TGTGCCACCAGTAGTGGTTTCACAGGGTACACCGGGGAGCTGTTTTTT. It codes for CATSSGFTGYTGELFF.

This clone was observed a handful of times. The rearrangement joins TRBV5-4 to TRBJ1-1, with D perhaps TRBD1 (6 bases). Deletions cut 2 bases from V and 1 base from J, with 15 bases between. The CDR3 is made up of 16 amino acids. CDR1 SGHNT and CDR2 YYREEE come from the germline V gene (reference sequence). The CDR3 coding sequence is TGTGCCAGCAGCTTAGATCCGGCACAGGGGAACACTGAAGCTTTCTTT. It specifies CASSLDPAQGNTEAFF.

This chain links TRBV30 with TRBJ1-1, with D possibly being TRBD1 (5 bases). V lost 2 bases to trimming and J lost 1 base, with 8 bases between them. The CDR3 loop spans 13 amino acids. The V gene's germline CDR1 is GTSNPN and CDR2 SVGIG (reference sequence). The CDR3 spells CAWSSGRNTEAFF. CDR3 bases: TGTGCCTGGAGTTCAGGGAGGAACACTGAAGCTTTCTTT.

This clone was found once. The chain recombines TRBV27 with TRBJ2-2; TRBD1 matches at 9 bases. The J segment lost 6 bases and the V segment lost 4 bases, leaving 9 bases of the junction unmatched. Germline loops: CDR1 MNHEY, CDR2 SMNVEV (reference sequence). The CDR3 runs to 16 residues. In nucleotides, the CDR3 is TGTGCCAGCAGTTCACCGGGACAGGGTTTTTCCGGGGAGCTGTTTTTT. Residues: CASSSPGQGFSGELFF.

As regards this clone: At the DNA level, this CDR3 is encoded by other sequences in the same sample as well. The rearrangement links TRBV7-2 to TRBJ1-5; D not resolved. The V and J ends lost 5 bases and 4 bases respectively, with 6 bases between them. Germline CDR1 SGHTA, CDR2 FQGNSA. This CDR3 region has 12 residues. This CDR3 reads CASSLMNQPQHF. CDR3 coding DNA: TGTGCCAGCAGCCTGATGAATCAGCCCCAGCATTTT. The variable domain in full, completed from reference TRBV7-2 and TRBJ1-5, reads GAGVSQSPSNKVTEKGKDVELRCDPISGHTALYWYRQSLGQGLEFLIYFQGNSAPDKSGLPSDRFSAERTGGSVSTLTIQRTQQEDSAVYLCASSLMNQPQHFGDGTRLSIL.

This clone was detected only a few times. V and J are TRBV7-2 and TRBJ1-3; D is uncertain. Trimming removed 3 bases at V and 0 bases at J, with 6 bases between. The CDR3 extends over 14 amino acids. Looked up from germline, CDR1 is SGHTA and CDR2 is FQGNSA. CDR3 region: CASSFQSSGNTIYF. The CDR3 region has the DNA TGTGCCAGCAGCTTTCAGAGCTCTGGAAACACCATATATTTT. Drawing the rest from reference TRBV7-2 and TRBJ1-3, the complete variable domain is GAGVSQSPSNKVTEKGKDVELRCDPISGHTALYWYRQSLGQGLEFLIYFQGNSAPDKSGLPSDRFSAERTGGSVSTLTIQRTQQEDSAVYLCASSFQSSGNTIYFGEGSWLTVV.

The chain recombines TRBV24-1 with TRBJ2-3; TRBD1 might be the D (5 bases). V lost 2 bases to trimming and J lost 6 bases, with 11 bases between them. The CDR3 loop spans 14 amino acids. The germline CDR1 and CDR2 sequences are KGHDR and SFDVKD. The CDR3 reads CATSDSRQSDTQYF. CDR3 sequence (DNA): TGTGCCACCAGTGATTCCCGACAGTCCGATACGCAGTATTTT.

The chain links TRBV3-1 (or the pseudogene TRBV3-2) to TRBJ1-1, with D possibly being TRBD1 (6 bases). This CDR3 region has 16 residues. Trimming cost V 1 base and J 10 bases, with 22 bases left between them. Germline CDR1 and CDR2: LGHDT and YNNKEL (reference sequence). CDR3 coding DNA: TGTGCCAGCAGCCAAGTCACCTTGCAGGGGCTTGGGGGAGCTTTCTTT. Its translation: CASSQVTLQGLGGAFF.

The chain combines TRBV18 with TRBJ2-7; TRBD1 matches 7 bases. V shed 2 bases and J 6 bases; nucleotides not matched to a gene: 10. CDR1 KGHSH and CDR2 LQKENI come from the germline V gene. The CDR3 contains 15 residues. CDR3 protein: CASSPSPGQTPEQYF. The DNA of the CDR3 is TGTGCCAGCTCACCAAGCCCGGGACAGACGCCCGAGCAGTACTTC.

The rearrangement joins TRBV15 to TRBJ2-5, with D possibly matching TRBD2 (6 bases). V was clipped by 1 base and J by 0 bases, with 18 bases between them. Germline V gene lookup returns CDR1 LNHNV and CDR2 YYDKDF (reference sequence). The CDR3 has 18 amino acids. CDR3 DNA: TGTGCCACCAGCAGAGTATTTAGCGGCACCATGTACCAAGAGACCCAGTACTTC. It specifies CATSRVFSGTMYQETQYF.

The chain carries TRBV2 and TRBJ1-1; 8 positions agree with TRBD1. The ends lost 5 bases at V and 3 bases at J; junction bases unmatched: 5. This CDR3 region has 14 residues. Germline V gives CDR1 SNHLY, CDR2 FYNNEI. The CDR3 DNA reads as TGTGCCAGCAGTCTCGACAGGGGAGACACTGAAGCTTTCTTT. This encodes CASSLDRGDTEAFF.

The chain carries TRBV4-1 and TRBJ2-3, with 8 nucleotides matching TRBD2. J was trimmed by 3 bases and V by 0 bases; bases with no gene match: 11. The germline V gene has CDR1 MGHRA and CDR2 YSYEKL. The CDR3 spans 18 residues. CDR3 loop: CASSQDHSRAGVTDTQYF. The CDR3 region has the DNA TGCGCCAGCAGCCAAGACCACTCTAGAGCGGGAGTTACAGATACGCAGTATTTT.

The chain combines TRBV24-1 with TRBJ2-3; TRBD1 might be the D (5 bases). The CDR3 sequence is 13 residues long. Trimming shortened V by 6 bases and J by 1 base, and 7 bases separated the two germline ends. Germline values: CDR1 KGHDR, CDR2 SFDVKD. CDR3: CATSIGGTDTQYF. In DNA, the CDR3 is TGTGCCACCAGTATAGGGGGCACAGATACGCAGTATTTT.

The rearrangement uses TRBV6-4 and TRBJ2-3; TRBD2 matches at 7 bases. The CDR3 covers 13 residues. In germline, CDR1 is MRHNA, CDR2 SNTAGT. Losses at the gene ends were 4 bases for V and 4 bases for J; bases not matched to a gene: 2. In DNA, the CDR3 is TGTGCCAGCAGTGTCCGGGAGGCAGATACGCAGTATTTT. Translation: CASSVREADTQYF.

The rearrangement links TRBV9 to TRBJ2-1; TRBD2 might be the D (6 bases). Between the trimmed V and J ends, which lost 0 bases and 8 bases, there was a span of 21 bases. Germline V gives CDR1 SGDLS, CDR2 YYNGEE. The CDR3 contains 17 residues. The CDR3 reads CASSVDAGTASFDEQFF. CDR3 nucleotides: TGTGCCAGCAGCGTAGATGCGGGAACGGCTAGCTTCGATGAGCAGTTCTTC.